The 18 T cell receptor beta chains below were found in one sample sequenced in a study of cytomegalovirus exposure and HLA in healthy donors. Both 60 Vbeta primers and 13 Jbeta primers went into the PCR. Profiling relied on immunoSEQ multiplex PCR, and the TCRdb table lists in-frame clones only, not all of them. Here the sample spans around 180,000 clones, around 80% being singletons. The sequencing input was PBMCs. Source of these receptors: a boy aged 2 to 10 in good health and CMV-seronegative.

The chain couples TRBV30 to TRBJ1-1; TRBD1 matches 9 bases. The CDR3 contains 17 residues. The germline gives CDR1 GTSNPN, CDR2 SVGIG (reference sequence). The V gene end was trimmed by 2 bases and the J gene end by 0 bases; junction bases not matched to a gene: 10. The CDR3 nucleotides read TGTGCCTGGAGTAACCGGGACAGGGCTAGGATGAACACTGAAGCTTTCTTT. Translating gives CAWSNRDRARMNTEAFF.

In its sample, this clone was seen a few times. The gene calls are TRBV15 and TRBJ2-2; 10 positions agree with TRBD2. The CDR3 spans 13 residues. Unmatched junction bases numbered 5, after V lost 11 bases and J lost 5 bases. Per the germline V gene, CDR1 is LNHNV and CDR2 is YYDKDF (reference sequence). The CDR3 is CASASGRTGELFF. In nucleotides, the CDR3 is TGTGCCTCGGCTAGCGGGAGAACCGGGGAGCTGTTTTTT.

This clone was picked up a small number of times. This chain joins TRBV25-1 and TRBJ2-2; D may be TRBD1 (6 bases). Germline loops: CDR1 MGHDK, CDR2 SYGVNS. This CDR3 region has 14 residues. V was shortened by 1 base and J by 13 bases, with 16 bases between the two germline ends. This CDR3 reads CASSESGGGSGLFF. CDR3 DNA sequence: TGTGCCAGCAGTGAATCCGGTGGGGGCTCGGGGCTGTTTTTT.

V usage is TRBV7-8 and J usage is TRBJ1-2, with a weak D call TRBD1 (6 bases). The V end was cut by 8 bases, the J end by 2 bases, with 18 bases between. Germline V lookup: CDR1 SGHVS, CDR2 FQNEAQ. The CDR3 loop spans 15 amino acids. The CDR3, as DNA: TGTGCCAGCCTCTCAGGGGCTACGGCGAACTATGGCTACACCTTC. Protein: CASLSGATANYGYTF.

CDR3 in DNA: TGTGCCAGCAGTGCGTTCACTAGCGGGGGGGTCACAGATACGCAGTATTTT. Its protein is CASSAFTSGGVTDTQYF. The chain carries TRBV2 and TRBJ2-3, with 13 bases aligning to TRBD2. Germline CDR1 and CDR2: SNHLY and FYNNEI. V shed 4 bases and J 2 bases; nucleotides not matched to a gene: 6. This CDR3 region has 17 residues.

The V gene is TRBV5-1, the J gene TRBJ1-5; 11 bases map to TRBD1. With 1 base clipped from V and 5 bases from J, the junction kept 2 bases outside the gene matches. CDR3 length: 15 amino acids. Germline V gene lookup returns CDR1 SGHRS and CDR2 YFSETQ. The CDR3 loop is CASSLTGQGDQPQHF. CDR3 sequence (DNA): TGCGCCAGCAGCTTGACGGGACAGGGGGATCAGCCCCAGCATTTT.

The gene calls are TRBV4-1 and TRBJ1-1; 10 bases match TRBD1. J lost 11 bases, V lost 0 bases, and 15 bases had no gene match. CDR1 is MGHRA, CDR2 YSYEKL, per germline. The CDR3 spans 17 residues. The CDR3 bases are TGCGCCAGCAGCCAAGATAAAACTGGGACAGGGGCCCGGGGGGCTTTCTTT. Translating it yields CASSQDKTGTGARGAFF.

CDR3 sequence: CASSRTGGYEQYF. CDR3 coding DNA: TGTGCCAGCAGTAGGACAGGGGGCTACGAGCAGTACTTC. V usage is TRBV27 and J usage is TRBJ2-7, with 10 bases aligning to TRBD1. Germline V gene data show CDR1 as MNHEY and CDR2 as SMNVEV (reference sequence). V lost 5 bases to trimming and J lost 3 bases; unmatched junction nucleotides: 1. This CDR3 is built from 13 residues.

V and J are TRBV7-3 and TRBJ1-1, with unresolved D. Per germline, CDR1 SGHTA and CDR2 FQGTGA. The ends were cut back, 1 base at V and 2 bases at J, with 5 bases in the middle. The CDR3 spans 13 residues. The CDR3 spells CASSLRHNTEAFF. CDR3 DNA: TGTGCCAGCAGCTTAAGACATAACACTGAAGCTTTCTTT. Based on the CDR3 plus reference TRBV7-3 and TRBJ1-1, the full variable domain is GAGVSQTPSNKVTEKGKYVELRCDPISGHTALYWYRQSLGQGPEFLIYFQGTGAADDSGLPNDRFFAVRPEGSVSTLKIQRTERGDSAVYLCASSLRHNTEAFFGQGTRLTVV.

The V call is TRBV6-1, the J call TRBJ1-6; 7 bases map to TRBD1. Germline CDR1 MNHNS, CDR2 SASEGT. The CDR3 is made up of 14 amino acids. Trimming took 6 bases from V and 9 from J; bases not matched to a gene: 8. This CDR3 reads CASREGQRLSPLHF. The CDR3 coding sequence is TGTGCCAGCAGGGAGGGACAGAGGCTTTCACCCCTCCACTTT.

V gene TRBV7-8 combines with J gene TRBJ1-5; tentatively, D is TRBD1 (5 bases). CDR3 size: 14 residues. The V gene's germline CDR1 is SGHVS and CDR2 FQNEAQ. Trimming stripped 5 bases from V and 2 bases from J, with 10 bases between. DNA for the CDR3: TGTGCCAGCAGCACAGACAGTGGCAATCAGCCCCAGCATTTT. Its protein product is CASSTDSGNQPQHF.

The CDR3 region has the DNA TGTGCCTGGACCAACACACCCGGAAACACCATATATTTT. Residues: CAWTNTPGNTIYF. V and J are TRBV30 and TRBJ1-3; D remains unclear. V shed 4 bases and J shed 4 bases, with 11 bases lying between them. Germline CDR1 reads GTSNPN; CDR2 reads SVGIG (reference sequence). The CDR3 extends over 13 amino acids.

This chain joins TRBV5-6 and TRBJ1-1; 12 bases map to TRBD1. From germline, CDR1 is SGHDT and CDR2 YYEEEE. The CDR3 contains 17 residues. The V segment lost 4 bases and the J segment 3 bases; nucleotides outside the gene matches: 10. Written as DNA, the CDR3 is TGTGCCAGCAGCCAACCCGGGACAGGGGGCCTGTACACTGAAGCTTTCTTT. Protein: CASSQPGTGGLYTEAFF.

Details on this clone: This specimen includes other DNA sequences encoding the same CDR3. This chain uses TRBV4-1 with TRBJ2-3, with 7 nucleotides matching TRBD2. This CDR3 comprises 16 residues. Germline lookup yields CDR1 MGHRA and CDR2 YSYEKL. After removal of 0 bases from V and 2 bases from J, the junction contained 5 bases not matched to a gene. CDR3 protein: CASSQDRAGYTDTQYF. CDR3 sequence (DNA): TGCGCCAGCAGCCAAGACCGAGCGGGGTACACAGATACGCAGTATTTT.

This clone has only a few counts. The V and J genes are TRBV19 and TRBJ1-2; 7 nucleotides agree with TRBD1. The V and J ends lost 6 bases and 3 bases, in that order; junction bases with no gene match: 10. Germline V gene data show CDR1 as LNHDA and CDR2 as SQIVND (reference sequence). The CDR3 contains 15 residues. The CDR3 protein is CASRKQGTLDYGYTF. CDR3 DNA sequence: TGTGCCAGTAGAAAACAGGGGACCTTAGACTATGGCTACACCTTC.

The chain's CDR3 is CSVAPVGGGLDEQFF. The DNA of the CDR3 is TGCAGCGTGGCCCCAGTGGGGGGGGGCCTAGATGAGCAGTTCTTC. This chain links TRBV29-1 with TRBJ2-1, with D tentatively TRBD2 (7 bases). V gave up 6 bases and J gave up 8 bases, with 23 bases separating them. This CDR3 spans 15 amino acids. Germline lookup yields CDR1 SQVTM and CDR2 ANQGSEA.

J is TRBJ2-3 and V is TRBV9, with 11 bases fitting TRBD2. V lost 3 bases, J lost 2 bases, and 5 bases stayed unmatched. Germline-derived CDR1 and CDR2 are SGDLS and YYNGEE. This CDR3 has 16 residues. In DNA form, the CDR3 reads TGTGCCAGCAGCGGCGGGACTAGCGGCTACACAGATACGCAGTATTTT. Its translation is CASSGGTSGYTDTQYF.

On this clone: Other DNA sequences in this specimen translate into the identical CDR3. The gene calls are TRBV19 and TRBJ2-3; D possibly corresponds to TRBD2 (5 bases). This CDR3 comprises 13 residues. Germline V CDR1 and CDR2: LNHDA, SQIVND (reference sequence). The V end lost 1 base, the J end lost 3 bases, and 5 bases lay between the germline ends. The CDR3 here is CASSIAGTDTQYF. CDR3 nucleotide sequence: TGTGCCAGTAGTATAGCGGGAACAGATACGCAGTATTTT.